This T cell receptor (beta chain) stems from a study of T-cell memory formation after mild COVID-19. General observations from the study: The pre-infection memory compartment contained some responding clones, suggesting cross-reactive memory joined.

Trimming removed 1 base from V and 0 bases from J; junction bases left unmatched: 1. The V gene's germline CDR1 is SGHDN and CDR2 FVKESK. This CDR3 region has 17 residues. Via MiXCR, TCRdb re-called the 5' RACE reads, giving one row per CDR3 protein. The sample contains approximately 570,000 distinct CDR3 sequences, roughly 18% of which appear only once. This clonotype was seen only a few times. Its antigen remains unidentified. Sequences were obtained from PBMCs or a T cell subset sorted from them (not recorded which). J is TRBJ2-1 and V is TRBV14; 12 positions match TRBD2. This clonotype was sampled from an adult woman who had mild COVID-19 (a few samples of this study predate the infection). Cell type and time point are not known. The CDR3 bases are TGTGCCAGCAGCCAAGCGACTAGCGGGAGCTCCTACAATGAGCAGTTCTTC. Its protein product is CASSQATSGSSYNEQFF.